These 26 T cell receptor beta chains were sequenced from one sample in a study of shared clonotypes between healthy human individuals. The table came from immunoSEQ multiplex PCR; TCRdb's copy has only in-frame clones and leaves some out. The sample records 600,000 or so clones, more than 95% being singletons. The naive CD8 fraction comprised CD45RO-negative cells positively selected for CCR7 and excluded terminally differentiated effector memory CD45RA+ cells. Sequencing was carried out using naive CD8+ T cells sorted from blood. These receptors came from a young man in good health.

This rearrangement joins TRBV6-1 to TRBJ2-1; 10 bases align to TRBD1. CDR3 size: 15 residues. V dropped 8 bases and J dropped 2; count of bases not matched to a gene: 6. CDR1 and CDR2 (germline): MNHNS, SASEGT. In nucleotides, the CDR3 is TGTGCCAGCTACGGACAGGGGGGCACCTACAATGAGCAGTTCTTC. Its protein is CASYGQGGTYNEQFF.

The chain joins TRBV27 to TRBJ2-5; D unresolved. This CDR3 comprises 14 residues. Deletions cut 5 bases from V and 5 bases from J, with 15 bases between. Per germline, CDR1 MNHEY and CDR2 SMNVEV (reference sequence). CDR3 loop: CASSQPGPPETQYF. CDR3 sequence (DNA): TGTGCCAGCAGTCAACCCGGGCCTCCTGAGACCCAGTACTTC.

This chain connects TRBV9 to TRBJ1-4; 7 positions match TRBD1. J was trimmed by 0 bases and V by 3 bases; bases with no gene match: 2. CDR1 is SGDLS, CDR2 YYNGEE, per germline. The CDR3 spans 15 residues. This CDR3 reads CASSGGTATNEKLFF. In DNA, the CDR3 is TGTGCCAGCAGCGGCGGGACAGCAACTAATGAAAAACTGTTTTTT.

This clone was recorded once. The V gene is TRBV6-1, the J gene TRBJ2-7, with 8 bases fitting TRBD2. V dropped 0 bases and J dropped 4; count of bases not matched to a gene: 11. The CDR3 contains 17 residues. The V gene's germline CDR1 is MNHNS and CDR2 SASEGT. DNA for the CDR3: TGTGCCAGCAGTGAAGCGGTAGTAGCGGGGTCTGGGTACGAGCAGTACTTC. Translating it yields CASSEAVVAGSGYEQYF.

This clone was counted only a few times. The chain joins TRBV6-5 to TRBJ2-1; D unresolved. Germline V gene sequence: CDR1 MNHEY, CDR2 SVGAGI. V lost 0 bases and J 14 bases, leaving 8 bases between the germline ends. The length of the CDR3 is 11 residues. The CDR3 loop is CASSYSGKEFF. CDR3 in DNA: TGTGCCAGCAGTTACTCGGGGAAGGAGTTCTTC.

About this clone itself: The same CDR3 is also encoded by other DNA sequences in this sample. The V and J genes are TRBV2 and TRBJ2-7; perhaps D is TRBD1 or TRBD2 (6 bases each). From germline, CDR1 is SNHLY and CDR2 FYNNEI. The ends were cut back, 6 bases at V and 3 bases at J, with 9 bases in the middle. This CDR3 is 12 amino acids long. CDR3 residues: CASRGGIYEQYF. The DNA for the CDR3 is TGTGCCAGCAGAGGGGGGATCTACGAGCAGTACTTC.

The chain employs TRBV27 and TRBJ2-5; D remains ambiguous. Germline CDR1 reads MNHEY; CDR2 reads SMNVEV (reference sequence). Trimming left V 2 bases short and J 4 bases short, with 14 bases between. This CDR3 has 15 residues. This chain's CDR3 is CASSLKAAPRETQYF. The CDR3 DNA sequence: TGTGCCAGCAGTTTAAAGGCCGCCCCCCGAGAGACCCAGTACTTC.

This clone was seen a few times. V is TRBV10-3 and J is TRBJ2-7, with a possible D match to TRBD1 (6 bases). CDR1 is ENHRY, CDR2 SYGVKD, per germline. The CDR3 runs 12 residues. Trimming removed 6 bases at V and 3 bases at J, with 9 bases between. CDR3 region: CAIRLDSYEQYF. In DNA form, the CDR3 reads TGTGCCATCAGGTTGGACAGCTACGAGCAGTACTTC.

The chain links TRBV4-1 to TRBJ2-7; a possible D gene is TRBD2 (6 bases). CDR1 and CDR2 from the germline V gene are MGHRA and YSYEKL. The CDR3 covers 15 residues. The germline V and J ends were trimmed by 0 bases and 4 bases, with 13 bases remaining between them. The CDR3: CASSQEAALAYEQYF. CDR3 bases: TGCGCCAGCAGCCAAGAAGCGGCTCTAGCGTACGAGCAGTACTTC.

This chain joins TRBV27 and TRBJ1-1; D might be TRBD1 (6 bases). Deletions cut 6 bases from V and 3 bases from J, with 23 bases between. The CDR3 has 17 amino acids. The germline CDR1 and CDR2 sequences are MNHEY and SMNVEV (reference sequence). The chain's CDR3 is CASRRREGVMVDTEAFF. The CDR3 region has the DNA TGTGCCAGCAGGCGTCGCGAGGGGGTAATGGTGGACACTGAAGCTTTCTTT.

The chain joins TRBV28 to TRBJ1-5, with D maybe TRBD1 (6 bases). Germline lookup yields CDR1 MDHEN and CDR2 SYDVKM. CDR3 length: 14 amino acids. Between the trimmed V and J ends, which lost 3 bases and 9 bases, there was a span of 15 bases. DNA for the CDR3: TGTGCCAGCAGTTTGAGGGGGTCCCTTGGGCCCCAGCATTTT. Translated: CASSLRGSLGPQHF.

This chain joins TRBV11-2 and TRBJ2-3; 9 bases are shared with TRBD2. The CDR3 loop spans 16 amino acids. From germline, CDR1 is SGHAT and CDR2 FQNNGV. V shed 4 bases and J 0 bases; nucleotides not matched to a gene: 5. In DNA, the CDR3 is TGTGCCAGCAGCTCCCCGACTAGCGGAAGCACAGATACGCAGTATTTT. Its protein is CASSSPTSGSTDTQYF.

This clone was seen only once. The CDR3 loop reads CSVEGLAGGRLYEQYF. In nucleotides, the CDR3 is TGCAGCGTTGAGGGCCTAGCGGGAGGACGACTCTACGAGCAGTACTTC. The chain links TRBV29-1 to TRBJ2-7; 11 bases are shared with TRBD2. With V trimmed by 3 bases and J by 3 bases, 10 bases remained unmatched. Germline-derived CDR1 and CDR2 are SQVTM and ANQGSEA. CDR3 size: 16 residues.

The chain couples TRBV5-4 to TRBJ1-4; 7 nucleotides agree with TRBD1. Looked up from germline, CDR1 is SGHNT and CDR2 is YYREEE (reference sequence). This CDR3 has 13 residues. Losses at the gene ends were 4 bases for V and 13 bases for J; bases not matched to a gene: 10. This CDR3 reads CASSPAGTGALFF. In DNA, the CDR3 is TGTGCCAGCAGCCCTGCAGGAACAGGGGCACTGTTTTTT. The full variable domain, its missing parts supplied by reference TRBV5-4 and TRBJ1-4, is ETGVTQSPTHLIKTRGQQVTLRCSSQSGHNTVSWYQQALGQGPQFIFQYYREEENGRGNFPPRFSGLQFPNYSSELNVNALELDDSALYLCASSPAGTGALFFGSGTQLSVL.

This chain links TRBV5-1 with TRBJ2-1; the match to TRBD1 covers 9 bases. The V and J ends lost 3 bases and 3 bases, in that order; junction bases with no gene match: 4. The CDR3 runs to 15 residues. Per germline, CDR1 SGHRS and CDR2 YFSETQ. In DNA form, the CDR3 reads TGCGCCAGCAGCTACCGGGACAGGGTCTACAATGAGCAGTTCTTC. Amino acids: CASSYRDRVYNEQFF.

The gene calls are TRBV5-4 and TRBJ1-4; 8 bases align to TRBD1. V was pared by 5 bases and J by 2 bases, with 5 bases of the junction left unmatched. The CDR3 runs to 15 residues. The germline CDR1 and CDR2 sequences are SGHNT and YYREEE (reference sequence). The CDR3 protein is CASSSTGETNEKLFF. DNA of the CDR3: TGTGCCAGCAGTTCGACAGGGGAGACTAATGAAAAACTGTTTTTT.

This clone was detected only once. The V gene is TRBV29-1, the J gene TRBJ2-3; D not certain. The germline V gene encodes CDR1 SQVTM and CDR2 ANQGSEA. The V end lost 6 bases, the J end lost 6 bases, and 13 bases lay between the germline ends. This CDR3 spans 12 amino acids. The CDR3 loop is CSVLWGADTQYF. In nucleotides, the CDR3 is TGCAGCGTGCTCTGGGGTGCGGATACGCAGTATTTT.

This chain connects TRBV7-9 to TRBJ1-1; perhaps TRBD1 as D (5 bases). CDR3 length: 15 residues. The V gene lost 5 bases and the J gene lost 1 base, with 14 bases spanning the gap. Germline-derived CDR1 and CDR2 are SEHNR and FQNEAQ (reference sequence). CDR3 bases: TGTGCCAGCAGCGGACCAGGGTTGGCGAACACTGAAGCTTTCTTT. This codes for CASSGPGLANTEAFF.

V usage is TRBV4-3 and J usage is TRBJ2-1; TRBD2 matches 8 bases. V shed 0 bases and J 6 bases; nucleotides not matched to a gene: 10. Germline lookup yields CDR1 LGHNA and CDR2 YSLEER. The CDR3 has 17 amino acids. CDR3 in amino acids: CASSQDIITSGGNEQFF. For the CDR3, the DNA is TGCGCCAGCAGCCAAGATATAATTACTAGCGGAGGCAATGAGCAGTTCTTC.

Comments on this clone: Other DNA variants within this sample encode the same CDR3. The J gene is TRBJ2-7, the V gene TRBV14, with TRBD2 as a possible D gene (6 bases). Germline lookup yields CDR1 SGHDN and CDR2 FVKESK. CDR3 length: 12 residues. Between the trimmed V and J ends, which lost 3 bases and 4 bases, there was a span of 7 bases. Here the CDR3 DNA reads TGTGCCAGCAGCCAGGGGGGATACGAGCAGTACTTC. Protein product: CASSQGGYEQYF.

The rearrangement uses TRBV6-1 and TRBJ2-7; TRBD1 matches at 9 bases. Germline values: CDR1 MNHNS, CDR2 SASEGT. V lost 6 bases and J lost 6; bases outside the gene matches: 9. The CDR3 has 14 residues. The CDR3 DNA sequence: TGTGCCAGCAGGGCGGGACAGGGTTTGGGCGAGCAGTACTTC. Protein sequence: CASRAGQGLGEQYF.

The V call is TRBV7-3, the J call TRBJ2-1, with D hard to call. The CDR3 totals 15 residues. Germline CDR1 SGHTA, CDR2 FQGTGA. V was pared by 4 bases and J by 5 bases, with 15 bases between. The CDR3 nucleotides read TGTGCCAGCAGCTCGGCCCTAGGAACCAACAATGAGCAGTTCTTC. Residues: CASSSALGTNNEQFF.

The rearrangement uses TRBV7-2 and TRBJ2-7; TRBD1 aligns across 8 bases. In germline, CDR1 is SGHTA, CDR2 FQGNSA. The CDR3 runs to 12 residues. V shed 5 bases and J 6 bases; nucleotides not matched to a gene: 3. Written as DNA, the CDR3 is TGTGCCAGCAGCCTTACAGGGGGCGAGCAGTACTTC. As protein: CASSLTGGEQYF.

The CDR3 sequence: CASSLRGLAGVGDTQYF. DNA for the CDR3: TGTGCCAGCAGCCTCAGGGGACTAGCGGGAGTGGGAGATACGCAGTATTTT. The rearrangement links TRBV7-6 to TRBJ2-3; 14 nucleotides match TRBD2. Germline assignment: CDR1 SGHVS and CDR2 FNYEAQ. The ends lost 5 bases at V and 5 bases at J; junction bases unmatched: 9. The CDR3 has 17 residues.

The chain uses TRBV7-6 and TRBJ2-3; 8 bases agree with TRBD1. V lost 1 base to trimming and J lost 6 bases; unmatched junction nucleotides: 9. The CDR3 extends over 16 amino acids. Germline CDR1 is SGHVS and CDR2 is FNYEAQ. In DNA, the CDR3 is TGTGCCAGCAGCTTAGAAGTAGCAGGGGGCCAGGATACGCAGTATTTT. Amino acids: CASSLEVAGGQDTQYF.

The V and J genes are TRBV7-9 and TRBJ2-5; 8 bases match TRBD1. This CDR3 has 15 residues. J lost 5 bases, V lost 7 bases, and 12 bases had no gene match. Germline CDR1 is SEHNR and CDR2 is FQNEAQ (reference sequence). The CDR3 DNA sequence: TGTGCCAGCACCGTCGTCGGGACAGGTGGGGAGACCCAGTACTTC. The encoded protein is CASTVVGTGGETQYF.